This T cell receptor beta chain came from a study of post-analysis software for immune sequencing data. Turning to the study itself: As for disease course, relapsing-remitting, secondary progressive and progressive-relapsing multiple sclerosis were all included. Study-wide findings and caveats: In patients, about 5 TRBV segments were more frequent than in controls, with TRBV5-6, TRBV5-1 and TRBV20-1 among them. Samples sharing a preparation batch grouped tightly together when assessed by F measure. Significantly decreased normalized Chao1 diversity was recorded for multiple sclerosis patients relative to controls.

The V and J ends lost 8 bases and 3 bases, in that order; junction bases with no gene match: 9. The germline V gene has CDR1 MNHEY and CDR2 SMNVEV (reference sequence). The CDR3 has 14 residues. TCR beta libraries were prepared from cDNA with unique molecular identifiers. TCRdb used MiXCR to reprocess the PCR reads, holding one entry per CDR3 protein. The sample has about 760,000 distinct CDR3 sequences, roughly 29% seen once; the top ten hold about 0.5%. With regard to this clonotype: Its antigen remains unknown.

The genes are TRBV27 and TRBJ1-2; 7 positions agree with TRBD1. The sequence derives from a girl between 10 and 17 years old with multiple sclerosis. The specimen was blood. CDR3 bases: TGTGCCAGCGGCCAAAGGGGGCTCTACTATGGCTACACCTTC. Its translation: CASGQRGLYYGYTF.